Each of the 2 T cell receptor beta chains below was sequenced from the same sample in a study of blood T cell repertoires in COVID-19. TCRdb keeps only in-frame clones here, not all; method: immunoSEQ multiplex PCR. The sample holds about 60,000 clones, approximately 82% seen once. The sequencing sample was made of peripheral blood. These TCRs come from a man in his 60s with acute or convalescent COVID-19.

The chain employs TRBV9 and TRBJ1-2; 7 bases match TRBD1. Germline V gene lookup returns CDR1 SGDLS and CDR2 YYNGEE. The length of the CDR3 is 12 residues. The ends lost 4 bases at V and 7 bases at J; junction bases unmatched: 4. The CDR3 loop reads CASSSDRAGYTF. In DNA, the CDR3 is TGTGCCAGCAGCTCAGACAGGGCTGGCTACACCTTC.

This chain joins TRBV30 and TRBJ2-5, with TRBD2 identical over 7 bases. CDR1 is GTSNPN, CDR2 SVGIG, per germline (reference sequence). The CDR3 has 14 amino acids. V dropped 1 base and J dropped 3; count of bases not matched to a gene: 5. The CDR3 loop is CAWSGQGGEETQYF. Written as DNA, the CDR3 is TGTGCCTGGAGTGGGCAGGGAGGGGAAGAGACCCAGTACTTC.